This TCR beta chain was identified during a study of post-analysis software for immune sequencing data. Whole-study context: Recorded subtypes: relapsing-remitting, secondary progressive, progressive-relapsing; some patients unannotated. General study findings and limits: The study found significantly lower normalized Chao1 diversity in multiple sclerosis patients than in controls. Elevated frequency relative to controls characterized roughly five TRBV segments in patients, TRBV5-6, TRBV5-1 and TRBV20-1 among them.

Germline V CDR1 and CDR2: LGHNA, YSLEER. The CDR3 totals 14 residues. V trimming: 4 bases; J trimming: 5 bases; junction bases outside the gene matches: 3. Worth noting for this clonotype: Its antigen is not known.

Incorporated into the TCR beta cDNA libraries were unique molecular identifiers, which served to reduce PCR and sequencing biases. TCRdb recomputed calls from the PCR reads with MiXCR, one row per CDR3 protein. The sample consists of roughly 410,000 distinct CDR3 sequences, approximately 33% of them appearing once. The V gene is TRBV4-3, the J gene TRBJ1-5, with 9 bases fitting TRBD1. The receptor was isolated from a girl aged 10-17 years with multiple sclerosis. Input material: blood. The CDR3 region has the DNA TGCGCCAGCAGCCTGTGGACAGGGGATCAGCCCCAGCATTTT. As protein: CASSLWTGDQPQHF.